A single sample gave rise to the 27 T cell receptor beta chains below, sequenced in a study of blood T cell repertoires in COVID-19 (dated by TCRdb to about 2020). Library preparation used the immunoSEQ multiplex PCR assay. TCRdb took over this immuneACCESS table, retaining in-frame rearrangements with V and J assigned. Such tables are incomplete; in checked studies, under half of the missing clones stem from an unresolved V gene, and the remainder is unexplained. This sample gives over 150,000 clones in total; around nine tenths of them show up just once. Roughly 19% of the sample goes to the ten largest clones. The source material was peripheral blood. The source of these receptors is a middle-aged man with COVID-19, enrolled during active disease.

On this clone itself: The sample holds other DNA sequences that translate to the same CDR3. The rearrangement joins TRBV19 to TRBJ1-5, with D perhaps TRBD1 (6 bases). Trimming cost V 3 bases and J 6 bases, with 15 bases left between them. CDR3 length: 15 residues. Germline CDR1 reads LNHDA; CDR2 reads SQIVND (reference sequence). Written as DNA, the CDR3 is TGTGCCAGTAGTATCGGGGGGCGCCGGGGTCAGCCCCAGCATTTT. This encodes CASSIGGRRGQPQHF. The complete variable domain, with remaining parts taken from reference TRBV19 and TRBJ1-5, reads DGGITQSPKYLFRKEGQNVTLSCEQNLNHDAMYWYRQDPGQGLRLIYYSQIVNDFQKGDIAEGYSVSREKKESFPLTVTSAQKNPTAFYLCASSIGGRRGQPQHFGDGTRLSIL.

J is TRBJ2-3 and V is TRBV5-1; 10 bases match TRBD2. This CDR3 has 15 amino acids. The germline CDR1 and CDR2 sequences are SGHRS and YFSETQ. V lost 3 bases, J lost 3 bases, and 4 bases stayed unmatched. This CDR3 is CASSSAGGPTDTQYF. CDR3 DNA sequence: TGCGCCAGCAGCTCAGCGGGGGGGCCTACAGATACGCAGTATTTT.

The chain has TRBV9 and TRBJ2-3; 8 bases are shared with TRBD1. Germline V lookup: CDR1 SGDLS, CDR2 YYNGEE. Trimming at V came to 2 bases and at J to 5 bases, leaving 7 bases not matched to a gene. The CDR3 contains 15 residues. CDR3 amino acids: CASSVQGAPIDTQYF. The CDR3 DNA reads as TGTGCCAGCAGCGTTCAGGGGGCACCTATAGATACGCAGTATTTT.

The rearrangement links TRBV6-2 or TRBV6-3 to TRBJ2-1; D not resolved. Deletions cut 5 bases from V and 6 bases from J, with 8 bases between. This CDR3 has 12 residues. CDR1 and CDR2 (germline): MNHEY, SVGEGT. The CDR3 DNA reads as TGTGCCAGCAGTCAACCCAGCAATGAGCAGTTCTTC. Protein: CASSQPSNEQFF.

This chain joins TRBV7-2 and TRBJ2-7, with D tentatively TRBD1 (6 bases). V was shortened by 5 bases and J by 4 bases, with 12 bases between the two germline ends. This CDR3 is built from 13 residues. Germline-derived CDR1 and CDR2 are SGHTA and FQGNSA. The CDR3 loop reads CASSQGTSYEQYF. The DNA of the CDR3 is TGTGCCAGCAGCCAAGGGACATCATACGAGCAGTACTTC.

This chain joins TRBV9 and TRBJ2-2; 9 bases line up with TRBD2. The length of the CDR3 is 18 residues. The V gene end was trimmed by 2 bases and the J gene end by 1 base; junction bases not matched to a gene: 9. Germline-derived CDR1 and CDR2 are SGDLS and YYNGEE. The CDR3 here is CASSVYLRTSENTGELFF. CDR3 nucleotides: TGTGCCAGCAGCGTCTACCTCCGGACTAGCGAGAACACCGGGGAGCTGTTTTTT.

The genes are TRBV28 and TRBJ1-4, with TRBD1 as a possible D gene (5 bases). Trimming removed 6 bases from V and 0 bases from J, with 11 bases in between. The CDR3 covers 15 residues. CDR1 is MDHEN and CDR2 is SYDVKM in the germline V gene. The CDR3 DNA reads as TGTGCCAGCAGGCCCCAGGGTGCAACTAATGAAAAACTGTTTTTT. Its translation: CASRPQGATNEKLFF.

The chain carries TRBV3-1 (or the pseudogene TRBV3-2) and TRBJ2-7; possible D gene TRBD2, 7 bases. Per the germline V gene, CDR1 is LGHDT and CDR2 is YNNKEL (reference sequence). Trimming shortened V by 0 bases and J by 5 bases, and 14 bases separated the two germline ends. CDR3 length equals 15 residues. DNA for the CDR3: TGTGCCAGCAGCCAAGAAGGGGGGGGATCGAACGAGCAGTACTTC. This encodes CASSQEGGGSNEQYF.

The chain employs TRBV2 and TRBJ2-2; 9 bases match TRBD1. The CDR3 runs 15 residues. V dropped 7 bases and J dropped 7; count of bases not matched to a gene: 10. Per germline, CDR1 SNHLY and CDR2 FYNNEI. The CDR3 loop is CASMRDRAGIGELFF. The CDR3 DNA reads TGTGCCAGCATGAGGGACAGGGCGGGGATCGGGGAGCTGTTTTTT.

The chain is built from TRBV7-2 and TRBJ1-6; tentatively, D is TRBD1 (5 bases). The CDR3 is 14 residues long. The germline gives CDR1 SGHTA, CDR2 FQGNSA. V was trimmed by 3 bases and J by 8 bases, leaving 11 bases between them. The CDR3 protein is CASSLTRGYSPLHF. The CDR3 DNA sequence: TGTGCCAGCAGCTTGACAAGGGGATATTCACCCCTCCACTTT.

This clone was counted once. The chain employs TRBV2 and TRBJ2-2, with TRBD2 identical over 10 bases. CDR1 and CDR2 from the germline V gene are SNHLY and FYNNEI. The CDR3 loop spans 18 amino acids. J was trimmed by 1 base and V by 3 bases; bases with no gene match: 8. The CDR3 is CASSDALAGVRNTGELFF. Written as DNA, the CDR3 is TGTGCCAGCAGTGATGCTCTAGCGGGAGTACGGAACACCGGGGAGCTGTTTTTT.

The V gene is TRBV6-5, the J gene TRBJ2-7, with D possibly TRBD2 on 6 matching bases. The CDR3 runs 14 residues. V was shortened by 2 bases and J by 3 bases, with 11 bases between the two germline ends. Germline-derived CDR1 and CDR2 are MNHEY and SVGAGI. CDR3 protein: CASSYNTGSYEQYF. The DNA for the CDR3 is TGTGCCAGCAGTTACAACACCGGGAGCTACGAGCAGTACTTC.

The chain couples TRBV7-3 to TRBJ2-3; 9 bases map to TRBD2. The CDR3 has 16 amino acids. V was clipped by 0 bases and J by 5 bases; unmatched bases: 6. The germline gives CDR1 SGHTA, CDR2 FQGTGA. The CDR3 DNA is TGTGCCAGCAGCTTAACCGGCGGGGGGGCCATAGATACGCAGTATTTT. Protein sequence: CASSLTGGGAIDTQYF.

The V gene is TRBV6-2 or TRBV6-3, the J gene TRBJ2-5; TRBD2 aligns across 13 bases. V shed 5 bases, J shed 4 bases, and the junction held 7 bases outside the gene matches. Germline values: CDR1 MNHEY, CDR2 SVGEGT. This CDR3 is 16 amino acids long. The CDR3 here is CASSPTSGGARETQYF. The CDR3 DNA reads TGTGCCAGCAGTCCAACTAGCGGGGGGGCCCGAGAGACCCAGTACTTC.

The chain is built from TRBV5-6 and TRBJ2-7; TRBD2 agrees at 10 bases. The germline V gene has CDR1 SGHDT and CDR2 YYEEEE. The CDR3 is 16 amino acids. V shed 0 bases and J 3 bases; nucleotides not matched to a gene: 6. DNA of the CDR3: TGTGCCAGCAGCTTGGCCGTACTAGCGGGGCACTACGAGCAGTACTTC. It translates to CASSLAVLAGHYEQYF.

This rearrangement joins TRBV25-1 to TRBJ1-1, with 8 bases lining up with TRBD1. CDR3 size: 15 residues. Per germline, CDR1 MGHDK and CDR2 SYGVNS. The V gene end was trimmed by 2 bases and the J gene end by 2 bases; junction bases not matched to a gene: 4. CDR3 protein: CASSETTGVNTEAFF. DNA of the CDR3: TGTGCCAGCAGTGAAACGACAGGGGTCAACACTGAAGCTTTCTTT.

The J gene is TRBJ2-1, the V gene TRBV24-1, with 12 nucleotides matching TRBD2. The V and J ends lost 4 bases and 7 bases, in that order; junction bases with no gene match: 13. The CDR3 is made up of 18 amino acids. CDR1 KGHDR and CDR2 SFDVKD come from the germline V gene. CDR3 nucleotides: TGTGCCACCAGTGAAAGCACACTAGCGGGAGGTTTGAAGAATGAGCAGTTCTTC. Translated, it gives CATSESTLAGGLKNEQFF.

The chain combines TRBV27 with TRBJ1-6, with TRBD1 identical over 9 bases. The V and J ends lost 5 bases and 11 bases, in that order; junction bases with no gene match: 16. From germline, CDR1 is MNHEY and CDR2 SMNVEV (reference sequence). The CDR3 length is 17 residues. Here the CDR3 DNA reads TGTGCCAGCAGTCTAAGTTTCGCGGGACAGGGTTTCCCACCCCTCCACTTT. This codes for CASSLSFAGQGFPPLHF.

The chain carries TRBV19 and TRBJ2-3; TRBD1 is a possible D gene (6 bases). The germline gives CDR1 LNHDA, CDR2 SQIVND (reference sequence). The germline V and J ends were trimmed by 4 bases and 0 bases, with 11 bases remaining between them. CDR3 size: 15 residues. The CDR3 loop is CASSSRQASTDTQYF. For the CDR3, the DNA is TGTGCCAGTAGTAGTCGACAGGCTAGCACAGATACGCAGTATTTT. Filled out from reference TRBV19 and TRBJ2-3, the complete variable domain reads DGGITQSPKYLFRKEGQNVTLSCEQNLNHDAMYWYRQDPGQGLRLIYYSQIVNDFQKGDIAEGYSVSREKKESFPLTVTSAQKNPTAFYLCASSSRQASTDTQYFGPGTRLTVL.

The V call is TRBV4-1, the J call TRBJ2-7, with D hard to call. Trimming took off 0 bases at V and 3 bases at J, with 12 bases between the two ends. Germline V gene sequence: CDR1 MGHRA, CDR2 YSYEKL. This CDR3 is 15 amino acids long. DNA for the CDR3: TGCGCCAGCAGCCAAGAACGAGACGCAGGCTACGAGCAGTACTTC. Its protein is CASSQERDAGYEQYF.

As to this clone: The junction differs from germline at one of its ends, possibly a read error. The chain combines TRBV7-7 with TRBJ2-5; TRBD2 matches 7 bases. The CDR3 is 16 amino acids. CDR1 is SSHAT and CDR2 is FNYEAQ in the germline V gene (reference sequence). The CDR3 sequence: CASSPGGSLVGETQYF. The CDR3 nucleotides are TGTGCTAGCAGCCCTGGCGGGAGTCTCGTTGGAGAGACCCAGTACTTC.

This clone was picked up a small number of times. The chain joins TRBV9 to TRBJ2-2; 7 bases fit TRBD2. This CDR3 has 16 amino acids. Germline-derived CDR1 and CDR2 are SGDLS and YYNGEE. Trimming took 4 bases from V and 5 from J; bases not matched to a gene: 11. The CDR3 DNA reads as TGTGCCAGCAGCAGAGGCGGGAGAGGGGTAACCGGGGAGCTGTTTTTT. Translation gives CASSRGGRGVTGELFF.

The V and J genes are TRBV7-8 and TRBJ1-5; D not certain. Germline CDR1 and CDR2: SGHVS and FQNEAQ. The ends were cut back, 7 bases at V and 1 base at J, with 17 bases in the middle. The CDR3 sequence is 16 residues long. CDR3 nucleotides: TGTGCCAGCAAGCTCCTAGCGCGGGGAAGCAATCAGCCCCAGCATTTT. It is translated as CASKLLARGSNQPQHF.

This clone was observed a single time. This rearrangement joins TRBV7-3 to TRBJ2-1; 7 bases line up with TRBD2. Trimming cost V 1 base and J 7 bases; bases outside gene matches: 7. The CDR3 runs to 15 residues. CDR1 SGHTA and CDR2 FQGTGA come from the germline V gene. CDR3 sequence (DNA): TGTGCCAGCAGCTTAAATGGCGGGGGTGTAAATGAGCAGTTCTTC. It is translated as CASSLNGGGVNEQFF.

The chain has TRBV18 and TRBJ1-4; 7 bases match TRBD1. Germline V gene sequence: CDR1 KGHSH, CDR2 LQKENI. The V segment lost 1 base and the J segment 2 bases; nucleotides outside the gene matches: 7. The CDR3 is 17 residues long. Here the CDR3 DNA reads TGTGCCAGCTCACCACTAGACGGAGGGGGCACTAATGAAAAACTGTTTTTT. It is translated as CASSPLDGGGTNEKLFF.

The chain uses TRBV27 and TRBJ1-2; no reliable D call. CDR3 length: 15 amino acids. Trimming shortened V by 6 bases and J by 2 bases, and 16 bases separated the two germline ends. Germline CDR1 reads MNHEY; CDR2 reads SMNVEV (reference sequence). The CDR3 region has the DNA TGTGCCAGCAGCCTGACGAGGGTTTTGAACTATGGCTACACCTTC. It specifies CASSLTRVLNYGYTF.

This clone has a single count. This chain uses TRBV29-1 with TRBJ2-1; TRBD1 matches 7 bases. The V gene's germline CDR1 is SQVTM and CDR2 ANQGSEA. The CDR3 sequence is 12 residues long. CDR3 in amino acids: CSSGQTNNEQFF. The CDR3 region has the DNA TGCAGTTCGGGACAGACTAACAATGAGCAGTTCTTC.